A single sample is the source of the 9 T cell receptor beta chains below, sequenced in a study of OX40 agonist ivuxolimab in advanced cancers. Clones were sequenced by immunoSEQ multiplex PCR, and TCRdb holds only the in-frame ones, with some missing. Of some 25,000 clones in the sample, 80% to 90% were seen once. This specimen consisted of CD4+ or CD8+ T cells sorted from blood, obtained in a trial of the OX40 agonist ivuxolimab. All receptors come from an adult with an advanced solid tumor such as melanoma, head and neck, liver or kidney cancer.

The chain links TRBV18 to TRBJ2-1, with 8 bases fitting TRBD2. The J segment lost 0 bases and the V segment lost 4 bases, leaving 11 bases of the junction unmatched. Per the germline V gene, CDR1 is KGHSH and CDR2 is LQKENI. CDR3 size: 18 residues. The CDR3 is CASSLVLGLADSYNEQFF. DNA for the CDR3: TGTGCCAGCTCACTGGTCCTCGGACTAGCAGACTCCTACAATGAGCAGTTCTTC.

The chain joins TRBV19 to TRBJ1-2; D call uncertain. The CDR3 is 15 residues long. V was pared by 1 base and J by 0 bases, with 9 bases between. Germline V lookup: CDR1 LNHDA, CDR2 SQIVND (reference sequence). Here the CDR3 DNA reads TGTGCCAGTAGTATAGGGGCGAGAGCTAACTATGGCTACACCTTC. Its protein product is CASSIGARANYGYTF.

V usage is TRBV6-5 and J usage is TRBJ2-4, with D tentatively TRBD2 (5 bases). Germline loops: CDR1 MNHEY, CDR2 SVGAGI. Trimming cost V 2 bases and J 6 bases, with 14 bases left between them. The CDR3 extends over 15 amino acids. CDR3 sequence reads: CASSYGRHGVNIQYF. The CDR3 DNA sequence: TGTGCCAGCAGTTACGGGCGGCACGGGGTAAACATTCAGTACTTC.

The count of this clone is one. V is TRBV11-2 and J is TRBJ2-3; the match to TRBD1 covers 7 bases. The CDR3 is 17 residues long. Germline CDR1 reads SGHAT; CDR2 reads FQNNGV. V shed 7 bases, J shed 2 bases, and the junction held 15 bases outside the gene matches. CDR3 DNA: TGTGCCAGCATAAGAGGGGGCCTCTCGGGTTACACAGATACGCAGTATTTT. Translating gives CASIRGGLSGYTDTQYF.

The chain is built from TRBV7-3 and TRBJ2-5; no definite D call. The V and J ends lost 3 bases and 1 base respectively, with 0 bases between them. This CDR3 has 11 residues. CDR1 is SGHTA and CDR2 is FQGTGA in the germline V gene. This CDR3 reads CASSFQETQYF. The CDR3 coding sequence is TGTGCCAGCAGCTTCCAAGAGACCCAGTACTTC.

Concerning this clone: Distinct nucleotide sequences in the sample also encode this CDR3. The rearrangement links TRBV7-9 to TRBJ2-3; no clear D gene. The ends were cut back, 1 base at V and 6 bases at J, with 2 bases in the middle. Per the germline V gene, CDR1 is SEHNR and CDR2 is FQNEAQ (reference sequence). The CDR3 loop spans 11 amino acids. CDR3 DNA sequence: TGTGCCAGCAGCTTAGTTGATACGCAGTATTTT. This sequence encodes CASSLVDTQYF.

The V gene is TRBV9, the J gene TRBJ2-1, with 14 bases lining up with TRBD2. The trim removed 0 bases at V and 8 bases at J, leaving 10 bases unmatched. The CDR3 loop spans 18 amino acids. CDR1 and CDR2 from the germline V gene are SGDLS and YYNGEE. The CDR3 is CASSVATGGTSGSYEQFF. CDR3 bases: TGTGCCAGCAGCGTAGCTACAGGGGGGACTAGCGGGAGTTATGAGCAGTTCTTC.

This clone was seen only once. This chain uses TRBV28 with TRBJ2-2, with unresolved D. V lost 6 bases and J 5 bases, leaving 10 bases between the germline ends. The CDR3 runs 13 residues. CDR1 MDHEN and CDR2 SYDVKM come from the germline V gene. The CDR3, as DNA: TGTGCCAGCAGCTCGTCCAGGACCGGGGAGCTGTTTTTT. Protein: CASSSSRTGELFF.

The rearrangement links TRBV27 to TRBJ1-2; D perhaps matches TRBD1 (6 bases). This CDR3 region has 13 residues. The V end was cut by 4 bases, the J end by 6 bases, with 12 bases between. Germline V gene lookup returns CDR1 MNHEY and CDR2 SMNVEV (reference sequence). The CDR3 DNA is TGTGCCAGCAGTTCCTACAGGGATAATGGCTACACCTTC. This translates into CASSSYRDNGYTF.